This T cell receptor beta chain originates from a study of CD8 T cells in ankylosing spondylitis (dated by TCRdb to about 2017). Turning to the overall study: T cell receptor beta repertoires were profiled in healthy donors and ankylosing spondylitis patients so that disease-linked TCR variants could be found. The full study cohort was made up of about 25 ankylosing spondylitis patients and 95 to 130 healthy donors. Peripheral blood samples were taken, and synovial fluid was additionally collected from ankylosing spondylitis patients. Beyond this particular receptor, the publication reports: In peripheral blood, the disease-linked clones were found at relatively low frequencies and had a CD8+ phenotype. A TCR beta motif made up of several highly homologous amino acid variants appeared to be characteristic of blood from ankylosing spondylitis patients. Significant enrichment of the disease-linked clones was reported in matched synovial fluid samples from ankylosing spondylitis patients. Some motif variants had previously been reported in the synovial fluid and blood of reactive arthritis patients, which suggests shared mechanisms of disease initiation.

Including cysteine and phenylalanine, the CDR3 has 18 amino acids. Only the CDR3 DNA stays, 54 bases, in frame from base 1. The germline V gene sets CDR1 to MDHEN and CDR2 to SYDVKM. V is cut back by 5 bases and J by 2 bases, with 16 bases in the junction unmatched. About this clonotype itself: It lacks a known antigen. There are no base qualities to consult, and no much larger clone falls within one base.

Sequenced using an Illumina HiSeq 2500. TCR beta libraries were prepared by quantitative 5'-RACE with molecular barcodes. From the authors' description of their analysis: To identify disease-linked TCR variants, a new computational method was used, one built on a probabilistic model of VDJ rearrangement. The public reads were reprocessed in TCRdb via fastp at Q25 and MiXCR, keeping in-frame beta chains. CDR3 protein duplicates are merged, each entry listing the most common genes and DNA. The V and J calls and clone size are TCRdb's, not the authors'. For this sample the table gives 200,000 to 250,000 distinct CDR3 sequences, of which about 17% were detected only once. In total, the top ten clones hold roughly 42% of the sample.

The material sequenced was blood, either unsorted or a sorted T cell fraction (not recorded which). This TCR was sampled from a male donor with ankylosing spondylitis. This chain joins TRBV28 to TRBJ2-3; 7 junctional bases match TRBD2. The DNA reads TGTGCCAGCAGTCAACTAGCATTCCCGGGAGGCACCACAGATACGCAGTATTTT. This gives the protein CASSQLAFPGGTTDTQYF.